This T cell receptor beta chain came from a study of cytomegalovirus exposure and HLA in healthy donors. On the study more broadly: Sequencing of 150 million to 200 million T cells in an earlier analysis found under 120 million unique TCR beta sequences. Inside one of the first data releases sat 80 million to 95 million unique TCRs taken from HLA-typed donors.

Both 60 Vbeta primers and 13 Jbeta primers went into the PCR. Profiling relied on immunoSEQ multiplex PCR, and the TCRdb table lists in-frame clones only, not all of them. The sample consists of over 95,000 clones, 70% to 85% of them appearing once. Concerning this clone: Its antigen is currently unknown.

The CDR3 is made up of 15 amino acids. Germline trimming cut 4 bases from V and 1 base from J; bases unmatched to any gene: 1. CDR1 and CDR2 from the germline V gene are MNHEY and SVGAGI. Notes on the study in general: In vitro data verified a few CMV-associated chains as specific for CMV antigens. Later analysis identified a missense DCLRE1C variant that was linked to TCR beta V- and J-gene trimming.

The clonotype originates from a woman between 18 and 29 years old in good health and CMV-seronegative. The sequenced sample consisted of PBMCs. This rearrangement joins TRBV6-5 to TRBJ1-5; 10 bases map to TRBD1. The CDR3 DNA is TGTGCCAGCAGTTCGGACAGGGGGAGCAATCAGCCCCAGCATTTT. Its translation is CASSSDRGSNQPQHF.